The 32 T cell receptor beta chains in this list originate from one sample, sequenced in a study of cytomegalovirus exposure and HLA in healthy donors (dated by TCRdb to about 2017). Library construction relied on the immunoSEQ multiplex PCR assay. For the multiplex PCR, a mixture combining 60 forward primers for TCR Vbeta segments and 13 reverse primers for TCR Jbeta segments was used. Here the immuneACCESS table is served through TCRdb, limited to in-frame sequences with V and J called. Missing clones are a known gap in these copies; in checked studies unresolved V genes cover under half, and the rest lacks a known reason. Present in this sample are about 140,000 clones, roughly 77% of which were seen just once. More than 2.5% of the sample is taken by the ten largest. Sequencing was performed on PBMCs. These receptors all stem from a middle-aged man in good health and CMV-seronegative.

This clone was detected once. The rearrangement uses TRBV5-1 and TRBJ2-3, with 8 bases identical to TRBD2. CDR3 size: 16 residues. V trimming: 4 bases; J trimming: 2 bases; junction bases outside the gene matches: 9. Germline CDR1 is SGHRS and CDR2 is YFSETQ. DNA for the CDR3: TGCGCCAGCAGCAGGATAGCGGGGCAACTCACAGATACGCAGTATTTT. Translating gives CASSRIAGQLTDTQYF. The variable domain in full, with the rest retrieved from reference TRBV5-1 and TRBJ2-3, is KAGVTQTPRYLIKTRGQQVTLSCSPISGHRSVSWYQQTPGQGLQFLFEYFSETQRNKGNFPGRFSGRQFSNSRSEMNVSTLELGDSALYLCASSRIAGQLTDTQYFGPGTRLTVL.

The rearrangement links TRBV6-5 to TRBJ2-3; D possibly corresponds to TRBD2 (5 bases). The CDR3 is 13 amino acids. Looked up from germline, CDR1 is MNHEY and CDR2 is SVGAGI. V lost 7 bases to trimming and J lost 5 bases, with 13 bases between them. In DNA form, the CDR3 reads TGTGCCAGCACCGCGGACTGGAGAGATACGCAGTATTTT. Amino acids: CASTADWRDTQYF.

The chain uses TRBV27 and TRBJ2-7; D unresolved. Trimming stripped 3 bases from V and 3 bases from J, with 15 bases between. The CDR3 consists of 15 residues. Per germline, CDR1 MNHEY and CDR2 SMNVEV (reference sequence). The CDR3 nucleotides read TGTGCCAGCAGTTTGGAGTTTGCCAGCTACTACGAGCAGTACTTC. This sequence encodes CASSLEFASYYEQYF.

The chain uses TRBV5-4 and TRBJ1-6, with TRBD1 as a possible D gene (6 bases). Germline CDR1 is SGHNT and CDR2 is YYREEE (reference sequence). The CDR3 extends over 17 amino acids. V lost 0 bases and J 0 bases, leaving 10 bases between the germline ends. The CDR3 region has the DNA TGTGCCAGCAGCTTGGGAGGGGGGGACTCCTATAATTCACCCCTCCACTTT. This encodes CASSLGGGDSYNSPLHF.

This chain joins TRBV4-2 and TRBJ2-7; 10 nucleotides match TRBD2. There are 16 residues in the CDR3. Losses at the gene ends were 1 base for V and 1 base for J; bases not matched to a gene: 4. CDR1 is LGHNA and CDR2 is YNFKEQ in the germline V gene. This CDR3 is CASSQASAGGSYEQYF. CDR3 nucleotide sequence: TGTGCCAGCAGCCAAGCGTCAGCGGGGGGGTCCTACGAGCAGTACTTC.

The chain employs TRBV7-3 and TRBJ2-2; D gene ambiguous. The CDR3 length is 13 residues. V was shortened by 3 bases and J by 7 bases, with 9 bases between the two germline ends. CDR1 and CDR2 (germline): SGHTA, FQGTGA. The CDR3, as DNA: TGTGCCAGCAGCTTCAATGTTCACGGGGAGCTGTTTTTT. This gives the protein CASSFNVHGELFF.

This chain connects TRBV7-3 to TRBJ2-1; TRBD2 matches at 8 bases. The J segment lost 8 bases and the V segment lost 4 bases, leaving 13 bases of the junction unmatched. Germline CDR1 and CDR2: SGHTA and FQGTGA. This CDR3 is 16 amino acids long. CDR3 DNA sequence: TGTGCCAGCAGCTCCCAATACAGCGGGGGTAAACATGAGCAGTTCTTC. It yields the protein CASSSQYSGGKHEQFF.

CDR3 DNA sequence: TGTGCCAGCATCGCGGCCAACTCCTACGAGCAGTACTTC. It is translated as CASIAANSYEQYF. The chain recombines TRBV6-5 with TRBJ2-7; the D is unclear. Germline-derived CDR1 and CDR2 are MNHEY and SVGAGI. CDR3 length: 13 residues. V lost 7 bases and J lost 0, with 10 bases in between.

On this clone itself: The same CDR3 is also encoded by other DNA sequences in this sample. The V call is TRBV6-1, the J call TRBJ1-2; 9 bases are shared with TRBD1. V trimming: 6 bases; J trimming: 8 bases; junction bases outside the gene matches: 4. Germline CDR1 is MNHNS and CDR2 is SASEGT. The CDR3 spans 12 residues. In nucleotides, the CDR3 is TGTGCCAGCAGCGGGACAGGGTACGGCTACACCTTC. Translated, it gives CASSGTGYGYTF.

This clone has a single count. The V and J genes are TRBV7-2 and TRBJ2-1, with D hard to call. Germline V CDR1 and CDR2: SGHTA, FQGNSA. The CDR3 is made up of 15 amino acids. Trimming removed 1 base at V and 3 bases at J, with 10 bases between. In nucleotides, the CDR3 is TGTGCCAGCAGCTTAGTCCAGGTTTTCTACAATGAGCAGTTCTTC. This gives the protein CASSLVQVFYNEQFF.

This chain joins TRBV7-2 and TRBJ1-1; D ambiguous. This CDR3 is 12 amino acids long. Germline values: CDR1 SGHTA, CDR2 FQGNSA. Trimming removed 1 base from V and 8 bases from J, with 8 bases in between. CDR3 DNA sequence: TGTGCCAGCAGCTTAGACACGACAGAAGCTTTCTTT. This translates into CASSLDTTEAFF.

This clone was picked up one time. The DNA of the CDR3 is TGCAGCGTTGTGGAGCAGATCTACAATGAGCAGTTCTTC. Translated, it gives CSVVEQIYNEQFF. The chain carries TRBV29-1 and TRBJ2-1; D ambiguous. There are 13 residues in the CDR3. The germline V gene encodes CDR1 SQVTM and CDR2 ANQGSEA. Trimming took 4 bases from V and 3 from J, leaving 10 bases between them.

The rearrangement uses TRBV10-3 and TRBJ1-2; 7 bases fit TRBD1. This CDR3 has 13 residues. V was pared by 8 bases and J by 1 base, with 4 bases of the junction left unmatched. The germline CDR1 and CDR2 sequences are ENHRY and SYGVKD. CDR3 nucleotide sequence: TGTGCCATCGAGGGGGCACTTAACTATGGCTACACCTTC. Protein product: CAIEGALNYGYTF.

This chain joins TRBV27 and TRBJ1-1; D is possibly TRBD1 (5 bases). Germline V gene data show CDR1 as MNHEY and CDR2 as SMNVEV (reference sequence). Trimming removed 4 bases at V and 8 bases at J, with 14 bases between. This CDR3 region has 13 residues. The CDR3: CASSSAGQTEAFF. The CDR3 nucleotides read TGTGCCAGCAGTTCAGCCGGACAAACGGAAGCTTTCTTT.

The chain employs TRBV2 and TRBJ1-3; 9 bases line up with TRBD1. CDR3 length: 14 residues. CDR1 and CDR2 (germline): SNHLY, FYNNEI. J was trimmed by 11 bases and V by 5 bases; bases with no gene match: 10. The CDR3 here is CASSWTGATGAIYF. The CDR3 region has the DNA TGTGCCAGCAGTTGGACAGGGGCGACGGGGGCCATATATTTT.

The table lists this clone with a few counts. The gene calls are TRBV11-3 and TRBJ2-2; D is perhaps TRBD2 (5 bases). Between the trimmed V and J ends, which lost 4 bases and 2 bases, there was a span of 20 bases. The CDR3 consists of 18 residues. In germline, CDR1 is SGHNT, CDR2 YENEEA. The CDR3 nucleotides are TGTGCCAGCAGCTCACCCGCCCCAGGAGGCATCAACACCGGGGAGCTGTTTTTT. It yields the protein CASSSPAPGGINTGELFF. The full variable domain, in which reference TRBV11-3 and TRBJ2-2 provide the parts outside the CDR3, is EAGVVQSPRYKIIEKKQPVAFWCNPISGHNTLYWYLQNLGQGPELLIRYENEEAVDDSQLPKDRFSAERLKGVDSTLKIQPAELGDSAVYLCASSSPAPGGINTGELFFGEGSRLTVL.

This clone has only a few counts. The genes are TRBV2 and TRBJ2-5; 9 nucleotides match TRBD1. This CDR3 has 11 amino acids. The ends lost 11 bases at V and 5 bases at J; junction bases unmatched: 3. CDR1 and CDR2 from the germline V gene are SNHLY and FYNNEI. CDR3 residues: CAGQGTETQYF. CDR3 in DNA: TGTGCCGGACAGGGGACGGAGACCCAGTACTTC.

The rearrangement links TRBV2 to TRBJ2-6; D not certain. V gave up 7 bases and J gave up 2 bases, with 18 bases separating them. The CDR3 has 17 residues. CDR1 is SNHLY, CDR2 FYNNEI, per germline. As DNA, the CDR3 is TGTGCCAGCAAAGGTGGAGTCGTTTGGGCTGGGGCCAACGTCCTGACTTTC. As protein: CASKGGVVWAGANVLTF.

The chain uses TRBV19 and TRBJ1-1; 7 nucleotides match TRBD1. Germline CDR1 LNHDA, CDR2 SQIVND (reference sequence). With V trimmed by 3 bases and J by 7 bases, 8 bases remained unmatched. The CDR3 runs to 14 residues. The CDR3 reads CASSMGQGGFEAFF. CDR3 sequence (DNA): TGTGCCAGTAGTATGGGCCAGGGGGGATTTGAAGCTTTCTTT. Variable domain in full (rest from reference TRBV19 and TRBJ1-1): DGGITQSPKYLFRKEGQNVTLSCEQNLNHDAMYWYRQDPGQGLRLIYYSQIVNDFQKGDIAEGYSVSREKKESFPLTVTSAQKNPTAFYLCASSMGQGGFEAFFGQGTRLTVV.

The chain carries TRBV29-1 and TRBJ2-1, with D perhaps TRBD1 (6 bases). The CDR3 runs to 14 residues. Trimming shortened V by 3 bases and J by 3 bases, and 12 bases separated the two germline ends. Germline lookup yields CDR1 SQVTM and CDR2 ANQGSEA. The chain's CDR3 is CSVEARGDYNEQFF. The CDR3 DNA reads TGCAGCGTTGAGGCCAGGGGAGACTACAATGAGCAGTTCTTC.

This clone was picked up a small number of times. V is TRBV29-1 and J is TRBJ1-1; no reliable D call. Germline loops: CDR1 SQVTM, CDR2 ANQGSEA. The CDR3 is 10 amino acids. V lost 4 bases to trimming and J lost 9 bases, with 9 bases between them. CDR3 amino acids: CSVARTQAFF. The CDR3 region has the DNA TGCAGCGTTGCAAGGACTCAAGCTTTCTTT.

The rearrangement uses TRBV7-3 and TRBJ2-2, with 9 bases matching TRBD2. Germline values: CDR1 SGHTA, CDR2 FQGTGA. J was trimmed by 3 bases and V by 3 bases; bases with no gene match: 2. The CDR3 has 15 amino acids. In DNA, the CDR3 is TGTGCCAGCAGCTTTAGCGGGGGTGACACCGGGGAGCTGTTTTTT. As protein: CASSFSGGDTGELFF.

The rearrangement joins TRBV2 to TRBJ2-2; tentative D call: TRBD1 (6 bases). Germline CDR1 is SNHLY and CDR2 is FYNNEI. V was shortened by 6 bases and J by 3 bases, with 17 bases between the two germline ends. The CDR3 spans 16 residues. The CDR3 spells CASSRAGDFDTGELFF. The CDR3 coding sequence is TGTGCCAGCAGCCGAGCAGGGGATTTTGACACCGGGGAGCTGTTTTTT.

The chain links TRBV20-1 to TRBJ2-7; TRBD2 aligns across 7 bases. Germline loops: CDR1 DFQATT, CDR2 SNEGSKA (reference sequence). Unmatched junction bases numbered 4, after V lost 7 bases and J lost 4 bases. The CDR3 has 11 residues. The DNA of the CDR3 is TGCAGTGGTGGAGCGGGGTACGAGCAGTACTTC. Translation gives CSGGAGYEQYF.

The chain joins TRBV5-1 to TRBJ2-7; tentatively, D is TRBD2 (5 bases). V lost 0 bases and J 5 bases, leaving 15 bases between the germline ends. Germline-derived CDR1 and CDR2 are SGHRS and YFSETQ. The CDR3 runs 15 residues. CDR3 sequence (DNA): TGCGCCAGCAGCTTGGAGGCTAGCTTAACGAACGAGCAGTACTTC. As protein: CASSLEASLTNEQYF. Based on the CDR3 plus reference TRBV5-1 and TRBJ2-7, the full variable domain is KAGVTQTPRYLIKTRGQQVTLSCSPISGHRSVSWYQQTPGQGLQFLFEYFSETQRNKGNFPGRFSGRQFSNSRSEMNVSTLELGDSALYLCASSLEASLTNEQYFGPGTRLTVT.

The V and J genes are TRBV27 and TRBJ2-2; weak D call: TRBD1 (5 bases). CDR3 length: 16 residues. Germline V gene data show CDR1 as MNHEY and CDR2 as SMNVEV (reference sequence). The V gene lost 6 bases and the J gene lost 1 base, with 15 bases spanning the gap. The CDR3 reads CASRKDSGLNTGELFF. DNA of the CDR3: TGTGCCAGCAGGAAGGATTCAGGGCTGAACACCGGGGAGCTGTTTTTT.

The chain joins TRBV28 to TRBJ1-2, with TRBD1 matching 7 bases. The CDR3 covers 15 residues. Germline CDR1 reads MDHEN; CDR2 reads SYDVKM. The ends lost 6 bases at V and 8 bases at J; junction bases unmatched: 15. CDR3 bases: TGTGCCAGCAGACCCGGACAGGCTCTAGACGAGGGCTACACCTTC. It specifies CASRPGQALDEGYTF.

This clone has a handful of counts. The chain employs TRBV10-3 and TRBJ1-1, with 8 bases matching TRBD1. CDR3 length equals 13 residues. CDR1 is ENHRY, CDR2 SYGVKD, per germline. Losses at the gene ends were 6 bases for V and 4 bases for J; bases not matched to a gene: 4. The CDR3 coding sequence is TGTGCCATCAGCACAGGGGGGAGCACTGAAGCTTTCTTT. It is translated as CAISTGGSTEAFF.

V gene TRBV13 combines with J gene TRBJ1-1; the match to TRBD1 covers 7 bases. The CDR3 runs to 18 residues. Trimming at V came to 0 bases and at J to 0 bases, leaving 10 bases not matched to a gene. The germline CDR1 and CDR2 sequences are PRHDT and FYEKMQ (reference sequence). The DNA for the CDR3 is TGTGCCAGCAGCTTAGGACAGGGGACCGCATCAATGAACACTGAAGCTTTCTTT. It encodes CASSLGQGTASMNTEAFF.

This clone was detected a few times. The chain carries TRBV9 and TRBJ1-1; D not certain. This CDR3 spans 15 amino acids. Germline loops: CDR1 SGDLS, CDR2 YYNGEE. Trimming shortened V by 0 bases and J by 1 base, and 10 bases separated the two germline ends. This CDR3 is CASSVDGRSNTEAFF. The CDR3 DNA follows: TGTGCCAGCAGCGTAGACGGCAGGTCGAACACTGAAGCTTTCTTT.

V and J are TRBV28 and TRBJ2-3, with D unresolved. The length of the CDR3 is 16 residues. The V end lost 4 bases, the J end lost 3 bases, and 17 bases lay between the germline ends. Germline V gives CDR1 MDHEN, CDR2 SYDVKM. The CDR3 is CASSSRPRQTTDTQYF. As DNA, the CDR3 is TGTGCCAGCAGTTCCAGACCCAGGCAGACGACAGATACGCAGTATTTT.

This chain links TRBV25-1 with TRBJ1-1; D perhaps matches TRBD1 (5 bases). The CDR3 extends over 15 amino acids. V was trimmed by 4 bases and J by 5 bases, leaving 17 bases between them. From germline, CDR1 is MGHDK and CDR2 SYGVNS. The CDR3 DNA reads TGTGCCAGCAGTGGAGGAGGGGCGCCGAGGACTGAAGCTTTCTTT. As protein: CASSGGGAPRTEAFF.